Given below is one T cell receptor beta chain in context. The CDR3 extends over 12 amino acids. V was clipped by 8 bases and J by 1 base, with 9 bases between them. Random hexamers were used to reverse transcribe about 0.5 to 1 ug of RNA. Multiplex PCR with immunoSEQ amplified the TCR beta CDR3 across 54 Vbeta and 13 Jbeta. TCRdb reprocessed the immunoSEQ multiplex PCR reads with MiXCR, giving one entry per CDR3 protein. This table has some 110,000 distinct CDR3 sequences, approximately 93% appearing once. This sample was taken from a study of CD8 T cells in Susac syndrome. Negative magnetic isolation gave CD8+ and CD4+ cells; FACS enriched CD8+ TEMRA.

What was sequenced was CD8+ T cells from PBMCs. This clonotype originated in a human donor with Susac syndrome. This chain joins TRBV12-3 or TRBV12-4 and TRBJ2-7; D tentatively reads TRBD1 or TRBD2 (5 bases each). The CDR3, as DNA: TGTGCCAGCGGGACCCCTTCCTACGAGCAGTACTTC. Encoded protein: CASGTPSYEQYF.